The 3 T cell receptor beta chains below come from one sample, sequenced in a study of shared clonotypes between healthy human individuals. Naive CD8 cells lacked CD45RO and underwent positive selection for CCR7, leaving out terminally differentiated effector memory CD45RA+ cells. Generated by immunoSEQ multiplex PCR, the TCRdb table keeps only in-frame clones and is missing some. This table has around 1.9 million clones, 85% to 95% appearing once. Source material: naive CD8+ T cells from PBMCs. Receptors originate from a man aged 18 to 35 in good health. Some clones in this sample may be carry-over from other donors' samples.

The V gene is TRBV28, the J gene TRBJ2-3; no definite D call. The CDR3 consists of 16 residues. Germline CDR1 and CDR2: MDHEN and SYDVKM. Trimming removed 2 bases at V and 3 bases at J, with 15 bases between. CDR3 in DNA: TGTGCCAGCAGTTTAATGAGAAAATCGTTAACAGATACGCAGTATTTT. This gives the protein CASSLMRKSLTDTQYF.

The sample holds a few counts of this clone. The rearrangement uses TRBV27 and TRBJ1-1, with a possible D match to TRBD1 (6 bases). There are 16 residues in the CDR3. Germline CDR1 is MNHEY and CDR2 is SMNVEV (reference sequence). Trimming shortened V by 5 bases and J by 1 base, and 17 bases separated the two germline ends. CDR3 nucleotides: TGTGCCAGCAGTCCCCTCGGGGGGCGAGGGAACACTGAAGCTTTCTTT. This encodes CASSPLGGRGNTEAFF.

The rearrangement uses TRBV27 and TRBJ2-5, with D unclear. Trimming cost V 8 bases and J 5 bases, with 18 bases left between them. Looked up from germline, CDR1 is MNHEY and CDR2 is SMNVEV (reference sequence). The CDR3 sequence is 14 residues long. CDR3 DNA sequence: TGTGCCAGCGGCACTCTAGACGAGATGGAGACCCAGTACTTC. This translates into CASGTLDEMETQYF.